This T cell receptor beta chain was retrieved from a study of T cell repertoires in cytomegalovirus infection. Study-level findings and limits: Dominating the ex vivo response were HLA-C-restricted CMV-specific TCR beta clonotypes.

MiXCR, applied by TCRdb to the reads, yields one record per CDR3 protein. Here the sample spans approximately 630,000 distinct CDR3 sequences, more than 20% being singletons. Worth noting for this clonotype: Its matching antigen is unknown. A much more abundant neighbour one base away suggests this may be a read error. Likely a read error: the CDR3 ends without its conserved phenylalanine or tryptophan.

The CDR3 totals 14 residues. Trimming took 1 base from V and 9 from J, leaving 13 bases between them. This clonotype was sampled from a human donor in good health (CMV status not recorded). Some clones in this sample may be carry-over from other donors' samples. The specimen was CD8+ T cells from PBMCs. The chain is built from TRBV12-3 or TRBV12-4 and TRBJ2-1; D is ambiguous. The DNA of the CDR3 is TGTGCCAGCAGTTTAGGGGGAATCCCCCTTGAGCAGTTCCTC. Translating gives CASSLGGIPLEQFL.